This is a list of T cell receptor beta chains from one sample in a study of cytomegalovirus exposure and HLA in healthy donors. Profiled with immunoSEQ multiplex PCR; TCRdb holds only in-frame clones, not every one. This sample has more than 95,000 clones; 60% to 80% occur once, and the top ten carry around 4.9%. Specimen: PBMCs. These receptors came from a man between 50 and 59 years old in good health and CMV-seropositive. The CDR3 runs from the conserved cysteine through the conserved F or W. D genes are given only for firm matches. Clone sizes are given selectively: once, few, many, or a class where the clone is expanded.

D gene	V gene	J gene	clone size	CDR3 protein	CDR3 DNA
.	TRBV5-4	TRBJ2-7	.	CASSLVGQAHEQYF	TGTGCCAGCAGCTTGGTTGGGCAGGCCCACGAGCAGTACTTC
TRBD1	TRBV30	TRBJ1-1	.	CACQTGAQNTEAFF	TGTGCCTGCCAAACAGGGGCCCAAAACACTGAAGCTTTCTTT
TRBD1	TRBV7-8	TRBJ2-7	.	CASTAGGEQYF	TGTGCCAGCACCGCAGGGGGCGAGCAGTACTTC
TRBD1	TRBV11-3	TRBJ1-2	.	CASRRRGLFYGYTF	TGTGCCAGCAGGCGCAGGGGGCTTTTTTATGGCTACACCTTC
.	TRBV5-4	TRBJ2-2	once	CASSFGLSYTGELFF	TGTGCCAGCAGCTTCGGACTAAGCTACACCGGGGAGCTGTTTTTT
.	TRBV27	TRBJ1-5	few	CASSLTPTLLRPQHF	TGTGCCAGCAGTCTAACCCCTACTCTCCTGCGGCCCCAGCATTTT
TRBD1	TRBV6-1	TRBJ1-1	.	CASSTDRGDTEAFF	TGTGCCAGCAGTACCGACAGGGGAGACACTGAAGCTTTCTTT
.	TRBV5-1	TRBJ1-1	.	CASSLGAGTAFF	TGCGCCAGCAGCTTGGGGGCGGGCACGGCTTTCTTT
TRBD1	TRBV11-2	TRBJ2-7	.	CASSMDRGREQYF	TGTGCCAGCAGCATGGACAGGGGGCGCGAGCAGTACTTC
TRBD1	TRBV28	TRBJ1-1	.	CASSFLSGQGDLDEAFF	TGTGCCAGCAGTTTCCTCAGCGGACAGGGGGACTTGGATGAAGCTTTCTTT
.	TRBV5-6	TRBJ2-1	.	CASSLVGPLYNEQFF	TGTGCCAGCAGCTTGGTGGGCCCCCTATACAATGAGCAGTTCTTC
.	TRBV30	TRBJ2-7	.	CAWSPGGKYYEQYF	TGTGCCTGGAGCCCAGGGGGGAAATACTACGAGCAGTACTTC
TRBD2	TRBV6-6	TRBJ2-5	once	CASSAGDQETQYF	TGTGCCAGCAGTGCGGGGGACCAAGAGACCCAGTACTTC
TRBD1	TRBV7-9	TRBJ1-1	once	CASRKTGETEAFF	TGTGCCAGCAGGAAGACAGGGGAAACTGAAGCTTTCTTT
.	TRBV9	TRBJ1-1	.	CASSPLEGVVTEAFF	TGTGCCAGCAGCCCATTGGAGGGAGTGGTCACTGAAGCTTTCTTT
TRBD1	TRBV6-1	TRBJ1-2	once	CASTRDSFPRYTF	TGTGCCAGCACCAGGGACAGTTTTCCCCGCTACACCTTC
.	TRBV2	TRBJ1-3	.	CASSGDSGNTIYF	TGTGCCAGCAGCGGGGACTCTGGAAACACCATATATTTT
TRBD1	TRBV18	TRBJ1-5	once	CASSGTGAPQPQHF	TGTGCCAGCTCAGGGACAGGGGCGCCACAGCCCCAGCATTTT
TRBD1	TRBV28	TRBJ1-2	few	CASRDRDRGRVYGYTF	TGTGCCAGCCGTGACCGGGACAGGGGAAGGGTCTATGGCTACACCTTC
TRBD1	TRBV6-5	TRBJ2-1	.	CASSFISGTGDNEQFF	TGTGCCAGCAGTTTTATATCCGGGACAGGGGACAATGAGCAGTTCTTC
.	TRBV5-5	TRBJ2-5	few	CASSIDSEQTQYF	TGTGCCAGCAGCATAGACTCCGAGCAGACCCAGTACTTC
TRBD1	TRBV7-6	TRBJ2-3	.	CASSLQGASTDTQYF	TGTGCCAGCAGCTTACAGGGGGCTAGCACAGATACGCAGTATTTT
TRBD1	TRBV29-1	TRBJ2-7	.	CSVGDRAYEQYF	TGCAGCGTGGGGGACAGAGCCTACGAGCAGTACTTC
TRBD1	TRBV2	TRBJ2-1	once	CASSAPGQGYNEQFF	TGTGCCAGCAGCGCGCCGGGACAGGGCTACAATGAGCAGTTCTTC
.	TRBV6-5	TRBJ1-1	.	CASSSGTLMNTEAFF	TGTGCCAGTTCGTCAGGGACACTAATGAACACTGAAGCTTTCTTT
TRBD1	TRBV2	TRBJ2-5	.	CASDTQGQPQETQYF	TGTGCCAGCGATACCCAGGGACAGCCCCAAGAGACCCAGTACTTC
.	TRBV6-5	TRBJ1-1	.	CASRRQANTEAFF	TGTGCCAGCCGACGACAGGCGAACACTGAAGCTTTCTTT
TRBD1	TRBV19	TRBJ1-2	.	CASSQIKTGILSGYTF	TGTGCCAGTAGCCAGATAAAGACAGGGATCCTGTCTGGCTACACCTTC
TRBD2	TRBV6-1	TRBJ2-7	.	CASSERSGSNREQYF	TGTGCCAGCAGTGAAAGAAGCGGGAGCAACCGCGAGCAGTACTTC
.	TRBV5-4	TRBJ1-2	.	CASSRDGKYGYTF	TGTGCCAGCAGCCGAGACGGGAAGTATGGCTACACCTTC
.	TRBV30	TRBJ1-1	.	CAWTGGNTEAFF	TGTGCCTGGACAGGAGGGAACACTGAAGCTTTCTTT
.	TRBV30	TRBJ1-5	.	CAWDSPPTPQHF	TGTGCCTGGGACAGTCCCCCGACGCCCCAGCATTTT
.	TRBV6-6	TRBJ1-2	few	CASRNRDGYTF	TGTGCCAGCAGAAACAGGGACGGCTACACCTTC
TRBD1	TRBV5-1	TRBJ2-7	.	CASSLERFRDRGGYEQYF	TGCGCCAGCAGCTTGGAAAGGTTTCGGGACAGGGGAGGGTACGAGCAGTACTTC
.	TRBV7-2	TRBJ1-1	.	CASSLVDRSTEAFF	TGTGCCAGCAGCTTAGTTGACAGATCCACTGAAGCTTTCTTT
.	TRBV4-2	TRBJ1-1	.	CASSPPGRGNTEAFF	TGTGCCAGCAGCCCCCCGGGGAGGGGGAACACTGAAGCTTTCTTT
TRBD1	TRBV7-8	TRBJ1-1	.	CASSKEQGYRAEAFF	TGTGCCAGCAGCAAGGAACAGGGGTATAGGGCTGAAGCTTTCTTT
TRBD2	TRBV18	TRBJ2-5	once	CASSPPAQRDRQETQYF	TGTGCCAGCTCACCACCGGCTCAGCGGGACCGCCAAGAGACCCAGTACTTC
.	TRBV18	TRBJ1-3	.	CASSPSFSGNTIYF	TGTGCCAGCTCACCGTCGTTCTCTGGAAACACCATATATTTT
.	TRBV2	TRBJ1-4	.	CASSEQGVGEKLFF	TGTGCCAGCAGTGAACAGGGCGTTGGTGAAAAACTGTTTTTT
TRBD1	TRBV18	TRBJ2-7	.	CASSPMAGGDEQYF	TGTGCCAGCTCACCTATGGCAGGGGGCGACGAGCAGTACTTC
TRBD1	TRBV6-1	TRBJ1-5	.	CASTGGLNQPQHF	TGTGCCAGCACAGGGGGTCTTAATCAGCCCCAGCATTTT
TRBD2	TRBV9	TRBJ2-5	once	CASSLRGDRETQYF	TGTGCCAGCAGCCTACGGGGGGATCGGGAGACCCAGTACTTC
.	TRBV6-6	TRBJ1-2	once	CASSPGGGYTF	TGTGCCAGCAGTCCCGGAGGTGGCTACACCTTC
.	TRBV7-8	TRBJ1-3	few	CASSLFDLMPGTRSGNTIYF	TGTGCCAGCAGCTTATTCGACTTGATGCCAGGGACTCGCTCTGGAAACACCATATATTTT
.	TRBV7-2	TRBJ1-5	.	CASSLQRNQPQHF	TGTGCCAGCAGCTTACAGCGAAATCAGCCCCAGCATTTT
TRBD1	TRBV5-4	TRBJ2-7	.	CASSLGQGGGEQYF	TGTGCCAGCAGCTTGGGACAGGGGGGAGGAGAGCAGTACTTC
.	TRBV2	TRBJ1-4	.	CASSPGRLGEKLVF	TGTGCCAGCAGCCCCGGGAGGCTAGGGGAAAAACTGGTTTTT
.	TRBV9	TRBJ2-3	.	CASSVVSGLQYF	TGTGCCAGCAGCGTAGTTTCGGGACTGCAGTATTTT
TRBD2	TRBV30	TRBJ2-1	.	CAWVRGGGSYNEQFF	TGTGCCTGGGTCCGCGGGGGGGGCTCCTACAATGAGCAGTTCTTC
TRBD2	TRBV6-4	TRBJ2-3	.	CASSDSIAGYTDTQYF	TGTGCCAGCAGTGACTCAATAGCGGGGTACACAGATACGCAGTATTTT
TRBD2	TRBV7-2	TRBJ2-1	once	CASTLGGMGTSGYNEQFF	TGTGCCAGCACCTTAGGGGGTATGGGGACTAGCGGGTACAATGAGCAGTTCTTC
.	TRBV6-5	TRBJ1-5	.	CASRHRVVDQPQHF	TGTGCCAGCAGACACAGGGTGGTGGATCAGCCCCAGCATTTT